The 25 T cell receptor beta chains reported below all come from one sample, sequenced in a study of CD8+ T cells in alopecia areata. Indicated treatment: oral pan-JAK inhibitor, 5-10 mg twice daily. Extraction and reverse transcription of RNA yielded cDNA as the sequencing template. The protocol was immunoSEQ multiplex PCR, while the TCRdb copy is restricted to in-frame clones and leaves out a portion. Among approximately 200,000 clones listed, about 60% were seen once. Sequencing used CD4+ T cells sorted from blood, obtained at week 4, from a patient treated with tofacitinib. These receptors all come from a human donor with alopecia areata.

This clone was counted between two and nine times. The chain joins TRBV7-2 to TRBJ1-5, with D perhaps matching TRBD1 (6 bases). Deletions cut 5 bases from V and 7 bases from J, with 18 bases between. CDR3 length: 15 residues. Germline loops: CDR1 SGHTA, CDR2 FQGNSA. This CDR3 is CASSANNGGGQPQHF. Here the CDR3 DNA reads TGTGCCAGCAGCGCAAACAACGGGGGCGGGCAGCCCCAGCATTTT.

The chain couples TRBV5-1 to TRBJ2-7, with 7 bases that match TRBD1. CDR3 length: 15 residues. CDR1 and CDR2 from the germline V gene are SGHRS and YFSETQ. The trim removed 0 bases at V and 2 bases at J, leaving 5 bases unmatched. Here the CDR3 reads CASSLVSGGPYEQYF. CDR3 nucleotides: TGCGCCAGCAGCTTGGTGTCAGGGGGTCCCTACGAGCAGTACTTC.

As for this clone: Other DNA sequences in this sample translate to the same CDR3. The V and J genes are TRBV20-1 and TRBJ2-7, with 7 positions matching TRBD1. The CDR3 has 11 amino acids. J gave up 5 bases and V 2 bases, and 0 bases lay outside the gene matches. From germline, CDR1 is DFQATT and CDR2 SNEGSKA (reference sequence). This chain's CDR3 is CSARQGDEQYF. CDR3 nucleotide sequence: TGCAGTGCTAGACAGGGGGACGAGCAGTACTTC.

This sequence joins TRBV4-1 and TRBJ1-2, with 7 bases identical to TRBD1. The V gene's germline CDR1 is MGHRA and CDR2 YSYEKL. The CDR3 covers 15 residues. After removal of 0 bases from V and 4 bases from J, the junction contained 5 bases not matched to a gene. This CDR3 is CASSQDEGAGYGYTF. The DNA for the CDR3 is TGCGCCAGCAGCCAAGATGAGGGGGCGGGCTATGGCTACACCTTC.

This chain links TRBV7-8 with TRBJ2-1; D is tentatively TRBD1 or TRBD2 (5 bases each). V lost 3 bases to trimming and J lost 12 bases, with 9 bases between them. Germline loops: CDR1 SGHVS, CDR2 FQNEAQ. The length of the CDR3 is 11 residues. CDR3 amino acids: CASSLRGRQFF. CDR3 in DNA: TGTGCCAGCAGCTTGAGGGGTCGGCAGTTCTTC. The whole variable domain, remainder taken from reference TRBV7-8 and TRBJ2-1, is GAGVSQSPRYKVAKRGQDVALRCDPISGHVSLFWYQQALGQGPEFLTYFQNEAQLDKSGLPSDRFFAERPEGSVSTLKIQRTQQEDSAVYLCASSLRGRQFFGPGTRLTVL.

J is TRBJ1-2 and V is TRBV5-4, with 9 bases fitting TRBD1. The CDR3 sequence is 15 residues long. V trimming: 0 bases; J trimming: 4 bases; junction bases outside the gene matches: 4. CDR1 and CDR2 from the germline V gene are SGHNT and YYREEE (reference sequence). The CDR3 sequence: CASSLVGDRAYGYTF. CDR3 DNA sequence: TGTGCCAGCAGCTTGGTTGGGGACAGGGCCTATGGCTACACCTTC.

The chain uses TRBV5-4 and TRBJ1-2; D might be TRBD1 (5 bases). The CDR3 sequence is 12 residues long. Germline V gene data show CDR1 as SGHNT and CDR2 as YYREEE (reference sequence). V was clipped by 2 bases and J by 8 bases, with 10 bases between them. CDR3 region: CASSFGHTGYTF. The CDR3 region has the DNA TGTGCCAGCAGCTTTGGACATACAGGCTACACCTTC.

CDR3 loop: CASSPFGETQYF. The DNA of the CDR3 is TGTGCCAGCTCACCATTTGGGGAGACCCAGTACTTC. This sequence joins TRBV18 and TRBJ2-5; D gene uncertain. V was clipped by 2 bases and J by 5 bases, with 6 bases between them. The CDR3 extends over 12 amino acids. Germline lookup yields CDR1 KGHSH and CDR2 LQKENI. Variable domain in full (rest from reference TRBV18 and TRBJ2-5): NAGVMQNPRHLVRRRGQEARLRCSPMKGHSHVYWYRQLPEEGLKFMVYLQKENIIDESGMPKERFSAEFPKEGPSILRIQQVVRGDSAAYFCASSPFGETQYFGPGTRLLVL.

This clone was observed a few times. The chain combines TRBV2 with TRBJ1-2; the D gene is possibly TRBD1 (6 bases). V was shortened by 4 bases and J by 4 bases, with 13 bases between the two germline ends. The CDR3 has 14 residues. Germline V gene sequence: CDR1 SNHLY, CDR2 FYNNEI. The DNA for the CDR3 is TGTGCCAGCAGTGCTCAGGGGCCGAGCTATGGCTACACCTTC. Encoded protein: CASSAQGPSYGYTF.

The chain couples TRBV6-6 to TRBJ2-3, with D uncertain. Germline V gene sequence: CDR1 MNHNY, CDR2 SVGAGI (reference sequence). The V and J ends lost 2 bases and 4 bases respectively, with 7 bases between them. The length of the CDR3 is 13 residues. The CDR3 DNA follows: TGTGCCAGCAGTTACCTGTCCCCAGATACGCAGTATTTT. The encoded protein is CASSYLSPDTQYF.

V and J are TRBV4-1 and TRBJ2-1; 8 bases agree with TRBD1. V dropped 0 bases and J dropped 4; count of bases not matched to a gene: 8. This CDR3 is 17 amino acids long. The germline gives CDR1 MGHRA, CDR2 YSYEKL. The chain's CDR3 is CASSQEGDRTIYNEQFF. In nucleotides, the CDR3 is TGCGCCAGCAGCCAAGAGGGGGACAGGACTATATACAATGAGCAGTTCTTC.

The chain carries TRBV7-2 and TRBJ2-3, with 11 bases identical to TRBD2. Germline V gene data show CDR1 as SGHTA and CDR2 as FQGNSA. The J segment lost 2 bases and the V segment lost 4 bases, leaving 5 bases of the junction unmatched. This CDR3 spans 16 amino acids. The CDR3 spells CASSSGLAGDTDTQYF. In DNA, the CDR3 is TGTGCCAGCAGCTCCGGACTAGCGGGCGACACAGATACGCAGTATTTT.

The CDR3 sequence: CATRGWGGETQYF. The CDR3 nucleotides read TGTGCCACCAGAGGATGGGGGGGAGAGACCCAGTACTTC. V gene TRBV25-1 combines with J gene TRBJ2-5; TRBD2 matches 7 bases. This CDR3 has 13 residues. Germline V gene sequence: CDR1 MGHDK, CDR2 SYGVNS. V trimming: 10 bases; J trimming: 4 bases; junction bases outside the gene matches: 9.

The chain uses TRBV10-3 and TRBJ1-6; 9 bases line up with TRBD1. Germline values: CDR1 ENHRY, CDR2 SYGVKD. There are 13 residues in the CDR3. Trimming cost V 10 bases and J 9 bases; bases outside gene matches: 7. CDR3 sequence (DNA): TGTGCCACCCTACAGGGGGCAGGTTCACCCCTCCACTTT. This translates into CATLQGAGSPLHF.

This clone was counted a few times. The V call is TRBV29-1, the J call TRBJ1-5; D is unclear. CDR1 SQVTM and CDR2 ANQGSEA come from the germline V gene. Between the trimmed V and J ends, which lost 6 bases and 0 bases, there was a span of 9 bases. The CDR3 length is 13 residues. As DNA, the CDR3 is TGCAGCGTAATCGGGCATAGCAATCAGCCCCAGCATTTT. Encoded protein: CSVIGHSNQPQHF.

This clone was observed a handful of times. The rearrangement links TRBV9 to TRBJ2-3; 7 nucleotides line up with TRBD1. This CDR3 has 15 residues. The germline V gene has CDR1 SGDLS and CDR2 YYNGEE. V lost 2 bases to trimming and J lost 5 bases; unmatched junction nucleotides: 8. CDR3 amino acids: CASSVRGQKGDTQYF. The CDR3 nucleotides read TGTGCCAGCAGCGTGAGGGGGCAAAAGGGAGATACGCAGTATTTT.

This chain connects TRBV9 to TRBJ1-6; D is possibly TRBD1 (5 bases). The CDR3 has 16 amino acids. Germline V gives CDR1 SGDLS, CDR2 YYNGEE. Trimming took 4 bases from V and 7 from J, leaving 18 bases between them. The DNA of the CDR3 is TGTGCCAGCAGCTCTCGCGGGGAGGGACCAAATTCACCCCTCCACTTT. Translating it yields CASSSRGEGPNSPLHF.

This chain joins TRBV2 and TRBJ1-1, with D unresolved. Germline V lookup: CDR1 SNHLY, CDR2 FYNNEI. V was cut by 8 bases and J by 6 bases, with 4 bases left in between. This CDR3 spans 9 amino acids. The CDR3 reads CASDSEAFF. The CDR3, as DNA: TGTGCCAGCGACTCTGAAGCTTTCTTT.

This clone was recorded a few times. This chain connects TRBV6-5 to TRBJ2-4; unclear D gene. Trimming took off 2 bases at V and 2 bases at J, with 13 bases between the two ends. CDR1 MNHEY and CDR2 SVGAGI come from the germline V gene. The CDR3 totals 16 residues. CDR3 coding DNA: TGTGCCAGCAGTTACAATGAGAAGTGGACCAAAAACATTCAGTACTTC. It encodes CASSYNEKWTKNIQYF.

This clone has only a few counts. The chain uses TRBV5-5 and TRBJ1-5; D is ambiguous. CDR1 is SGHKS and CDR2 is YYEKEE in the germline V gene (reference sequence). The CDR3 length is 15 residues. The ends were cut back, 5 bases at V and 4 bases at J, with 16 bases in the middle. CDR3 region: CASRKGGLENQPQHF. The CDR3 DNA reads TGTGCCAGCAGAAAGGGTGGACTGGAAAATCAGCCCCAGCATTTT.

CDR3 nucleotide sequence: TGCAGCGTTGAAAAGTTTTTACCCGGGACAGGGTACAATGAGCAGTTCTTC. Translation gives CSVEKFLPGTGYNEQFF. This rearrangement joins TRBV29-1 to TRBJ2-1, with 9 bases lining up with TRBD1. The CDR3 spans 17 residues. In germline, CDR1 is SQVTM, CDR2 ANQGSEA. After removal of 2 bases from V and 4 bases from J, the junction contained 12 bases not matched to a gene.

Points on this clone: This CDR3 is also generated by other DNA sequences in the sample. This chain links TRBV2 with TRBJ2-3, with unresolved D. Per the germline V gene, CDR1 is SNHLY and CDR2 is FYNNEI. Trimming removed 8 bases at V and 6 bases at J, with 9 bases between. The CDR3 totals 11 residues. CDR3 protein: CASSSGDTQYF. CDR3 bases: TGTGCCAGCTCCTCCGGGGATACGCAGTATTTT. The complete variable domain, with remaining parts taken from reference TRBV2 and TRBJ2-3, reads EPEVTQTPSHQVTQMGQEVILRCVPISNHLYFYWYRQILGQKVEFLVSFYNNEISEKSEIFDDQFSVERPDGSNFTLKIRSTKLEDSAMYFCASSSGDTQYFGPGTRLTVL.

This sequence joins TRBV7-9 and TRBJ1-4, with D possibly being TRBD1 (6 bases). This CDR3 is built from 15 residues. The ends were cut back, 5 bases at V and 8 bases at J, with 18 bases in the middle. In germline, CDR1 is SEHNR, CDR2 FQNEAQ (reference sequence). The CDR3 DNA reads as TGTGCCAGCAGCCCGACGGCCGGGACACAAGAAAAACTGTTTTTT. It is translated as CASSPTAGTQEKLFF.

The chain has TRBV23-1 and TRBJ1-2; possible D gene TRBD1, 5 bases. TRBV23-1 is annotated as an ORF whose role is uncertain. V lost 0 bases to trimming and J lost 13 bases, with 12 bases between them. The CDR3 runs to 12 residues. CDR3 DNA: TGCGCCAGCAGTCAATCAGGCAGGGCGGGCACCTTC. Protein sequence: CASSQSGRAGTF.

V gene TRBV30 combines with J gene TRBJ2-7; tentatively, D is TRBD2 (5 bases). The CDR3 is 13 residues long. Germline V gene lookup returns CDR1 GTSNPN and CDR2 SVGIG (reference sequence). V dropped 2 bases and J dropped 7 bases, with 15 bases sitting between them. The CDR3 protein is CAWSFGELGEQYF. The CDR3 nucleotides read TGTGCCTGGAGTTTCGGGGAGCTGGGGGAGCAGTACTTC.